This T cell receptor beta chain is from a study of Graves' ophthalmopathy and Graves' hyperthyroidism. This clonotype was recorded many times. The germline CDR1 and CDR2 sequences are SNHLY and FYNNEI. The CDR3 has 12 residues. Between the trimmed V and J ends, which lost 9 bases and 2 bases, there was a span of 7 bases. Physicians reached a diagnosis by relying on clinical symptoms, serum thyroxine, TRAb, thyroid ultrasound and orbital computed tomography. RNA transcripts were the template, and TCR beta CDR3 regions were amplified from them. Amplification began with first-round RT-PCR using HTBI primers, then second-round multiplex PCR was performed. TCRdb re-called the multiplex PCR reads through MiXCR, storing one row per CDR3 protein. The sample carries about 160,000 distinct CDR3 sequences, 30% to 45% recorded once.

The rearrangement uses TRBV2 and TRBJ2-2; D ambiguous. Sequenced material: peripheral blood. The clonotype was recovered from a woman aged 40 to 55 with Graves' ophthalmopathy. CDR3 loop: CARQINTGELFF. The CDR3 DNA reads as TGTGCCAGGCAAATTAACACCGGGGAGCTGTTTTTT. The variable domain in full, with the rest retrieved from reference TRBV2 and TRBJ2-2, is EPEVTQTPSHQVTQMGQEVILRCVPISNHLYFYWYRQILGQKVEFLVSFYNNEISEKSEIFDDQFSVERPDGSNFTLKIRSTKLEDSAMYFCARQINTGELFFGEGSRLTVL.